This TCR beta chain was documented in a study of beta chain features in type 1 diabetes. About the study: Sorted cells from all samples, numbering roughly 100 million, were examined.

CD4+ naive, central memory, regulatory and stem cell-like memory cells were sorted via CD45RO/CCR7/CD25/CD127/CD95/CD27. Study conclusions and caveats: Shortening of TCRB CDR3s, moderate but significant, appeared in all four CD4+ subsets of Type 1 diabetes patients.

Of the isolated RNA, all was reverse transcribed, and so the sequenced material was expressed TCRB transcripts. Clones were sequenced by immunoSEQ multiplex PCR, and TCRdb holds only the in-frame ones, with some missing. This table has roughly 150,000 clones, 10% to 13% appearing once. The CDR3 has 13 residues. The V gene end was trimmed by 4 bases and the J gene end by 13 bases; junction bases not matched to a gene: 3. The germline V gene encodes CDR1 LGHNA and CDR2 YNFKEQ. This clone has ten or more counts. Its antigen remains unknown. The material sequenced was central memory CD4+ T cells from blood. The sequence was obtained from a man aged 25-40 years with type 1 diabetes. This chain links TRBV4-2 with TRBJ2-1, with TRBD2 identical over 14 bases. The CDR3 here is CASSPGLAGAQFF. CDR3 nucleotide sequence: TGTGCCAGCAGCCCGGGACTAGCGGGAGCCCAGTTCTTC.